These 11 T cell receptor beta chains came from one sample sequenced in a study of naive and memory T cell subsets. Study-wide results and limits: Especially in CD8 cells, naive repertoires contained a few larger clonotypes, possibly CD45RA-re-expressing memory cells.

These receptors have no identified antigens. The beta constant-region primer was an equimolar mix of two oligonucleotides covering TRBC1 and TRBC2. Nested alpha and beta constant-region primers with the SP2 primer drove four PCR rounds on ligated cDNA. TCRdb reprocessed the UMI-ligation and nested PCR reads with MiXCR, giving one entry per CDR3 protein. The top ten hold approximately 0.63% of the sample, which has roughly 140,000 distinct CDR3 sequences, under 25% seen once. Sequencing input: naive CD8+ T cells from blood. Receptor source: a human donor in good health.

This clonotype has more than one count but fewer than ten. The chain couples TRBV6-2 or TRBV6-3 to TRBJ2-5; D gene unclear. This CDR3 has 15 amino acids. V was cut by 5 bases and J by 6 bases, with 19 bases left in between. Germline CDR1 MNHEY, CDR2 SVGEGT. This CDR3 is CASSGPPRRWQTQYF. CDR3 nucleotide sequence: TGTGCCAGCAGTGGTCCTCCCCGACGGTGGCAGACCCAGTACTTC.

This clonotype was counted between two and nine times. The V call is TRBV27, the J call TRBJ2-7, with a tentative D call TRBD1 (5 bases). The germline gives CDR1 MNHEY, CDR2 SMNVEV (reference sequence). The germline V and J ends were trimmed by 0 bases and 5 bases, with 14 bases remaining between them. CDR3 length: 15 amino acids. The CDR3 DNA sequence: TGTGCCAGCAGTTTATCAACCAGGGTTATCCACGAGCAGTACTTC. This codes for CASSLSTRVIHEQYF.

V is TRBV11-2 and J is TRBJ2-1; no clear D gene. Trimming shortened V by 1 base and J by 2 bases, and 12 bases separated the two germline ends. Germline values: CDR1 SGHAT, CDR2 FQNNGV. This CDR3 has 16 residues. CDR3 nucleotides: TGTGCCAGCAGCTTAGGTAGCCTAACCGCCTACAATGAGCAGTTCTTC. It translates to CASSLGSLTAYNEQFF.

This clonotype was found many times. This chain joins TRBV19 and TRBJ2-1; D may be TRBD2 (5 bases). Germline assignment: CDR1 LNHDA and CDR2 SQIVND (reference sequence). V lost 3 bases and J lost 4, with 13 bases in between. CDR3 size: 15 residues. This CDR3 reads CASSMSSEQYNEQFF. The DNA of the CDR3 is TGTGCCAGTAGTATGAGTAGCGAGCAGTACAATGAGCAGTTCTTC. Supplemented by reference TRBV19 and TRBJ2-1, the full variable domain reads DGGITQSPKYLFRKEGQNVTLSCEQNLNHDAMYWYRQDPGQGLRLIYYSQIVNDFQKGDIAEGYSVSREKKESFPLTVTSAQKNPTAFYLCASSMSSEQYNEQFFGPGTRLTVL.

J is TRBJ1-1 and V is TRBV5-4; TRBD1 agrees at 8 bases. The germline V gene has CDR1 SGHNT and CDR2 YYREEE (reference sequence). V dropped 1 base and J dropped 3; count of bases not matched to a gene: 2. The CDR3 length is 14 residues. DNA of the CDR3: TGTGCCAGCAGCTTGTACAGGGGGTACACTGAAGCTTTCTTT. The encoded protein is CASSLYRGYTEAFF.

This clonotype was counted a few times. The chain recombines TRBV28 with TRBJ2-5; maybe TRBD2 (5 bases). V was pared by 11 bases and J by 9 bases, with 31 bases between. This CDR3 region has 16 residues. Germline CDR1 MDHEN, CDR2 SYDVKM. DNA of the CDR3: TGTGCCGCTGTTCCGCGCTGGGAGTCGGTGACCGGGGCCCAGTACTTC. Its protein is CAAVPRWESVTGAQYF.

This CDR3 is CATSSLGSGNYNEQFF. Written as DNA, the CDR3 is TGTGCCACCAGCTCCCTAGGTAGCGGGAACTACAATGAGCAGTTCTTC. This chain uses TRBV15 with TRBJ2-1, with TRBD2 matching 8 bases. The length of the CDR3 is 16 residues. The V gene end was trimmed by 5 bases and the J gene end by 3 bases; junction bases not matched to a gene: 9. The V gene's germline CDR1 is LNHNV and CDR2 YYDKDF (reference sequence).

This clonotype was seen a few times. The J gene is TRBJ2-7, the V gene TRBV12-3 or TRBV12-4; possibly TRBD2 for D (5 bases). The CDR3 is 14 residues long. Trimming cost V 2 bases and J 1 base, with 9 bases left between them. The chain's CDR3 is CASSLFGESYEQYF. The CDR3 coding sequence is TGTGCCAGCAGTTTATTCGGGGAATCCTACGAGCAGTACTTC.

Many counts were recorded for this clonotype. This chain connects TRBV28 to TRBJ2-1; TRBD2 agrees at 12 bases. Germline V gene sequence: CDR1 MDHEN, CDR2 SYDVKM. There are 16 residues in the CDR3. V trimming: 4 bases; J trimming: 5 bases; junction bases outside the gene matches: 6. The CDR3 sequence: CASSYLAGGPDNEQFF. As DNA, the CDR3 is TGTGCCAGCAGTTATCTAGCGGGAGGGCCCGACAATGAGCAGTTCTTC.

In its sample, this clonotype was seen a few times. The V gene is TRBV29-1, the J gene TRBJ2-5; no reliable D call. This CDR3 contains 11 residues. CDR1 and CDR2 (germline): SQVTM, ANQGSEA. V was trimmed by 6 bases and J by 4 bases, leaving 9 bases between them. In DNA, the CDR3 is TGCAGCGTCCCCATAGGAGAGACCCAGTACTTC. Its protein product is CSVPIGETQYF. The full variable domain, its missing parts supplied by reference TRBV29-1 and TRBJ2-5, is SAVISQKPSRDICQRGTSLTIQCQVDSQVTMMFWYRQQPGQSLTLIATANQGSEATYESGFVIDKFPISRPNLTFSTLTVSNMSPEDSSIYLCSVPIGETQYFGPGTRLLVL.

This clonotype was observed a few times. The J gene is TRBJ1-4, the V gene TRBV29-1; 7 nucleotides match TRBD1. The germline V gene has CDR1 SQVTM and CDR2 ANQGSEA. Losses at the gene ends were 6 bases for V and 5 bases for J; bases not matched to a gene: 3. This CDR3 has 12 amino acids. The CDR3 DNA sequence: TGCAGCGTGGAGGGACAGAATGAAAAACTGTTTTTT. Its translation is CSVEGQNEKLFF.